This TCR beta chain was found in a study of shared clonotypes between healthy human individuals. Profiling relied on immunoSEQ multiplex PCR, and the TCRdb table lists in-frame clones only, not all of them. The sample has under 2.5 million clones, 92% seen once. With 0 bases clipped from V and 3 bases from J, the junction kept 9 bases outside the gene matches. The CDR3 covers 16 residues. Germline CDR1 and CDR2: SGDLS and YYNGEE. This clonotype was sampled from a man younger than 35 in good health. Some clones in this sample may be carry-over from other donors' samples. Material: naive CD4+ T cells from PBMCs. Subset defined: CD45RA+ positively selected. This chain uses TRBV9 with TRBJ2-7, with TRBD2 matching over 7 bases. In DNA form, the CDR3 reads TGTGCCAGCAGCGTAGTTACGGCGGGAGAGGGCTACGAGCAGTACTTC. Translated: CASSVVTAGEGYEQYF.